This note documents a single TCR beta chain sequence. Antigen: not known. Produced via immunoSEQ multiplex PCR; TCRdb's table is partial and in-frame only. The sample shows approximately 200,000 clones, roughly nine tenths of them seen only once. The source of the sample is a study of T cell responses to AZD1222 COVID-19 vaccine. Pooling of second doses given at about 4 or about 12 weeks was done. This CDR3 spans 14 amino acids. Germline loops: CDR1 MNHEY, CDR2 SMNVEV (reference sequence). Trimming pared 8 bases from V and 7 bases from J, leaving 18 bases between. Overall study findings and caveats: Donors were chiefly white British, with a greater number of females, and clonal diversity was perhaps underestimated.

The source was peripheral blood, collected 28 days after the second AZD1222 dose. The sequence was obtained from an adult who received the AZD1222 COVID-19 vaccine. This chain connects TRBV27 to TRBJ1-5; D gene uncertain. The CDR3 nucleotides are TGTGCCAGCCGTCTGGGGATGCCGGACCAGCCCCAGCATTTT. Its translation: CASRLGMPDQPQHF.